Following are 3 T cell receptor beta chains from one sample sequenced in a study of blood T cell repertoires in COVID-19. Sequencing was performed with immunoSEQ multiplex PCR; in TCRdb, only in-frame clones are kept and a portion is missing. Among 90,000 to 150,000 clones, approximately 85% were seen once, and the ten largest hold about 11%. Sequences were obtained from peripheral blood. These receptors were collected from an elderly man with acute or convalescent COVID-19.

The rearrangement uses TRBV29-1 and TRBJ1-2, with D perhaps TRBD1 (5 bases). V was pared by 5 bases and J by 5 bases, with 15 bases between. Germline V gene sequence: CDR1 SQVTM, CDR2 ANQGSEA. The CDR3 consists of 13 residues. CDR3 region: CSVRRQAGYGYTF. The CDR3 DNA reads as TGCAGCGTTCGAAGGCAGGCAGGGTATGGCTACACCTTC.

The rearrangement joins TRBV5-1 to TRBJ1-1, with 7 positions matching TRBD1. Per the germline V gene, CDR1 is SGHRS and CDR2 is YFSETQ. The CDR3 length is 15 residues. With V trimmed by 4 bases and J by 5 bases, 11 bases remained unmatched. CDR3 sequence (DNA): TGCGCCAGCAGCACTGATTCGACAGGGTCGACTGAAGCTTTCTTT. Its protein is CASSTDSTGSTEAFF.

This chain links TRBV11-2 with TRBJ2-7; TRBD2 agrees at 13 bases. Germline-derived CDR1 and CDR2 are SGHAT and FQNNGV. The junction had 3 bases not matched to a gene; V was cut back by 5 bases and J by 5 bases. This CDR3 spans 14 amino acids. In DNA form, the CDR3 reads TGTGCCAGCAGCCTCGGGACTAGCGGGGACGAGCAGTACTTC. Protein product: CASSLGTSGDEQYF. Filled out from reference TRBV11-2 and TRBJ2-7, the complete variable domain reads EAGVAQSPRYKIIEKRQSVAFWCNPISGHATLYWYQQILGQGPKLLIQFQNNGVVDDSQLPKDRFSAERLKGVDSTLKIQPAKLEDSAVYLCASSLGTSGDEQYFGPGTRLTVT.